This passage covers 14 T cell receptor beta chains from one sample sequenced in a study of post-analysis software for immune sequencing data. The study, taken as a whole, reports: Roughly 5 TRBV segments, TRBV5-6, TRBV5-1 and TRBV20-1 among them, were found more frequent in patients than controls.

Their specific antigens are unknown. Built from TCR beta cDNA, the libraries had unique molecular identifiers in them. TCRdb used MiXCR to reprocess the PCR reads, holding one entry per CDR3 protein. In the table there are 550,000 to 700,000 distinct CDR3 sequences, roughly 47% of which are singletons. The specimen was blood. These receptors were taken from a girl between 10 and 17 years old with multiple sclerosis.

V usage is TRBV5-1 and J usage is TRBJ1-5; 7 positions agree with TRBD1. Germline trimming cut 4 bases from V and 2 bases from J; bases unmatched to any gene: 6. This CDR3 comprises 15 residues. The germline gives CDR1 SGHRS, CDR2 YFSETQ. The CDR3 loop reads CASSDPTGGNQPQHF. CDR3 sequence (DNA): TGCGCCAGCAGCGACCCCACAGGGGGCAATCAGCCCCAGCATTTT.

The chain has TRBV12-3 or TRBV12-4 and TRBJ1-6, with D hard to call. V was pared by 0 bases and J by 7 bases, with 4 bases between. The CDR3 sequence is 13 residues long. The CDR3 here is CASSLANNSPLHF. DNA for the CDR3: TGTGCCAGCAGTTTAGCGAACAATTCACCCCTCCACTTT.

This sequence joins TRBV20-1 and TRBJ1-5; TRBD1 agrees at 9 bases. CDR3 length: 18 amino acids. The junction had 13 bases not matched to a gene; V was cut back by 4 bases and J by 0 bases. Germline values: CDR1 DFQATT, CDR2 SNEGSKA (reference sequence). The DNA for the CDR3 is TGCAGTGCTACCCCCGGGACAGGGTACCATCTTAGCAATCAGCCCCAGCATTTT. Encoded protein: CSATPGTGYHLSNQPQHF.

This clonotype was seen just once. The chain has TRBV6-1 and TRBJ1-5, with unresolved D. V was pared by 8 bases and J by 1 base, with 9 bases between. CDR1 MNHNS and CDR2 SASEGT come from the germline V gene. The CDR3 length is 13 residues. CDR3 DNA sequence: TGTGCCAGCGGCCGAGTCAGCAATCAGCCCCAGCATTTT. Residues: CASGRVSNQPQHF.

The chain combines TRBV6-6 with TRBJ2-5; D unresolved. CDR1 and CDR2 (germline): MNHNY, SVGAGI (reference sequence). The germline V and J ends were trimmed by 6 bases and 11 bases, with 16 bases remaining between them. The CDR3 totals 12 residues. CDR3: CASSFAISEQYF. As DNA, the CDR3 is TGTGCCAGCAGCTTCGCCATCTCAGAGCAGTACTTC.

This clonotype was counted only a few times. This sequence joins TRBV5-1 and TRBJ1-6; D uncertain. V was pared by 0 bases and J by 6 bases, with 10 bases between. In germline, CDR1 is SGHRS, CDR2 YFSETQ. This CDR3 contains 15 residues. The CDR3 loop reads CASSLEYGSNSPLHF. CDR3 sequence (DNA): TGCGCCAGCAGCTTGGAGTACGGGAGTAATTCACCCCTCCACTTT. The full variable domain, with the rest looked up from reference TRBV5-1 and TRBJ1-6, is KAGVTQTPRYLIKTRGQQVTLSCSPISGHRSVSWYQQTPGQGLQFLFEYFSETQRNKGNFPGRFSGRQFSNSRSEMNVSTLELGDSALYLCASSLEYGSNSPLHFGNGTRLTVT.

The V call is TRBV20-1, the J call TRBJ2-1; tentative D call: TRBD2 (5 bases). This CDR3 region has 13 residues. Germline lookup yields CDR1 DFQATT and CDR2 SNEGSKA (reference sequence). Trimming cost V 3 bases and J 6 bases, with 12 bases left between them. The CDR3 coding sequence is TGCAGTGCTAGGACACTAGGTCCCAATGAGCAGTTCTTC. It yields the protein CSARTLGPNEQFF.

To note about this clonotype: One junction end does not reproduce the germline sequence, and a read error may be involved. This chain uses TRBV4-2 with TRBJ2-7; 9 bases align to TRBD2. The CDR3 has 15 residues. CDR1 and CDR2 (germline): LGHNA, YNFKEQ. CDR3: CASSHRLAETYKQYF. The CDR3 nucleotides read TGTGCCAGCAGCCACCGACTAGCGGAAACCTACAAGCAGTACTTC.

J is TRBJ1-2 and V is TRBV9, with D hard to call. V was trimmed by 0 bases and J by 3 bases, leaving 9 bases between them. CDR1 SGDLS and CDR2 YYNGEE come from the germline V gene. This CDR3 has 14 residues. Here the CDR3 DNA reads TGTGCCAGCAGCGTAGGATGGGGAGACTATGGCTACACCTTC. It translates to CASSVGWGDYGYTF.

The rearrangement uses TRBV5-1 and TRBJ2-3; TRBD2 agrees at 10 bases. Trimming cost V 7 bases and J 2 bases; bases outside gene matches: 7. The CDR3 has 15 amino acids. Germline CDR1 SGHRS, CDR2 YFSETQ. For the CDR3, the DNA is TGCGCCAGCCGAACTAGCGGGGAGACCACAGATACGCAGTATTTT. This gives the protein CASRTSGETTDTQYF. Together with reference TRBV5-1 and TRBJ2-3, the CDR3 gives the full variable domain: KAGVTQTPRYLIKTRGQQVTLSCSPISGHRSVSWYQQTPGQGLQFLFEYFSETQRNKGNFPGRFSGRQFSNSRSEMNVSTLELGDSALYLCASRTSGETTDTQYFGPGTRLTVL.

The rearrangement uses TRBV5-6 and TRBJ1-6; no firm D call. The germline V and J ends were trimmed by 1 base and 7 bases, with 12 bases remaining between them. Germline V gene sequence: CDR1 SGHDT, CDR2 YYEEEE. CDR3 length: 15 amino acids. The CDR3 sequence: CASSLKGKGNSPLHF. CDR3 nucleotide sequence: TGTGCCAGCAGCTTGAAGGGAAAGGGCAATTCACCCCTCCACTTT.

The genes are TRBV12-3 or TRBV12-4 and TRBJ2-1, with 11 nucleotides matching TRBD2. V trimming: 5 bases; J trimming: 3 bases; junction bases outside the gene matches: 15. The CDR3 consists of 19 residues. The CDR3 is CASSPRPGLAATVYNEQFF. In DNA, the CDR3 is TGTGCCAGCAGTCCCCGCCCGGGACTAGCGGCCACCGTCTACAATGAGCAGTTCTTC.

This chain connects TRBV12-3 or TRBV12-4 to TRBJ2-1, with 10 bases lining up with TRBD1. The ends lost 3 bases at V and 3 bases at J; junction bases unmatched: 8. The CDR3 consists of 17 residues. The CDR3, as DNA: TGTGCCAGCAGTTTCCTGACAGGGGGCGCGGGCTACAATGAGCAGTTCTTC. Its translation: CASSFLTGGAGYNEQFF.

This clonotype has more than one count but fewer than ten. This rearrangement joins TRBV5-1 to TRBJ2-2; 8 nucleotides agree with TRBD1. The CDR3 totals 16 residues. Germline values: CDR1 SGHRS, CDR2 YFSETQ. V shed 4 bases and J 5 bases; nucleotides not matched to a gene: 10. DNA of the CDR3: TGCGCCAGCAGCACACTTGACAGGGGAGGAACCGGGGAGCTGTTTTTT. Amino acid sequence: CASSTLDRGGTGELFF. Based on the CDR3 plus reference TRBV5-1 and TRBJ2-2, the full variable domain is KAGVTQTPRYLIKTRGQQVTLSCSPISGHRSVSWYQQTPGQGLQFLFEYFSETQRNKGNFPGRFSGRQFSNSRSEMNVSTLELGDSALYLCASSTLDRGGTGELFFGEGSRLTVL.